This paragraph reports one T cell receptor beta chain. The target antigen is unknown. All patients experienced relapse after autologous stem cell transplantation, and brentuximab vedotin exposure was variable. The sample comes from a study of PD-1 blockade in classical Hodgkin lymphoma. Study context: Intravenous nivolumab at 3 mg/kg was given to patients every 2 weeks.

Study-wide points: Repertoires differed for reasons still undefined, possibly disease activity or prior therapy. CD4+ TCR diversity rose significantly by C4D1, and CD8+ TCR diversity did not. Those achieving complete response showed baseline diversity like newly diagnosed patients.

The data were produced by immunoSEQ multiplex PCR, yet TCRdb's version contains in-frame clones alone and is incomplete. The data show over 50,000 clones, over 70% seen once. Germline V gene lookup returns CDR1 SGHTA and CDR2 FQGNSA. CDR3 length: 14 residues. Trimming shortened V by 5 bases and J by 5 bases, and 16 bases separated the two germline ends. The sequence was collected from a human donor with classical Hodgkin lymphoma. The V gene is TRBV7-2, the J gene TRBJ2-7; the D gene is possibly TRBD1 (5 bases). The sample here was peripheral blood mononuclear cells (PBMCs), taken at baseline. The CDR3 nucleotides are TGTGCCAGCAGCCGATACTTACCAGGGAACGAGCAGTACTTC. As protein: CASSRYLPGNEQYF.